The entry that follows covers one T cell receptor beta chain sequence. Its cognate antigen is unknown. These data come from a study of memory CD4+ T cells and cytomegalovirus serostatus. Looking at the study overall: Donors were healthy Belgian adults, 10 or so CMV seropositive and about two dozen seronegative. Points from the study as a whole: 67 of 164 known CMV-associated TCRbeta sequences appeared in CD4+ memory.

The sort gate was single viable CD3+CD4+CD8-CD45RO+ cells for memory CD4+ T cells. CD4+ T cells were isolated by positive magnetic selection. In the original processing: Out-of-frame sequences were removed, leaving about 2.2 million distinct TCRbeta sequences. Generated by immunoSEQ multiplex PCR, the TCRdb table keeps only in-frame clones and is missing some. The V and J calls and clone size are taken from that table; D and trimming were inferred from the DNA. The data contain tens of thousands of clones, about 80% of them singletons. The V end was cut by 5 bases, the J end by 3 bases, with 11 bases between. Germline V CDR1 and CDR2: SEHNR, FQNEAQ (reference sequence). The CDR3 is made up of 13 amino acids.

The sequenced sample was memory CD4+ T cells from blood. The origin of this receptor is an adult in good health and CMV-seropositive. The chain carries TRBV7-9 and TRBJ2-7; tentative D call: TRBD2 (5 bases). The DNA of the CDR3 is TGTGCCAGCAGCGGGGAGAACGTCTACGAGCAGTACTTC. It specifies CASSGENVYEQYF. Full variable domain (rest looked up from reference TRBV7-9 and TRBJ2-7): DTGVSQNPRHKITKRGQNVTFRCDPISEHNRLYWYRQTLGQGPEFLTYFQNEAQLEKSRLLSDRFSAERPKGSFSTLEIQRTEQGDSAMYLCASSGENVYEQYFGPGTRLTVT.